A single sample gave rise to the 29 T cell receptor beta chains below, sequenced in a study of patients and donors after allogeneic stem cell transplantation. TCRdb itself ran the RT-PCR reads through MiXCR, one entry per CDR3 protein. Of over 150,000 distinct CDR3 sequences listed, around 28% are singletons. Sequencing used blood, either unsorted or a sorted T cell fraction (not recorded which). The receptors originated from a human donor who was either an allogeneic HSCT recipient or a stem cell or donor lymphocyte infusion donor (not recorded which). It is not recorded whose cells these are; they may come from a transplant donor.

The genes are TRBV6-6 and TRBJ2-7; maybe TRBD1 (6 bases). This CDR3 has 15 residues. The germline V and J ends were trimmed by 2 bases and 5 bases, with 16 bases remaining between them. Germline V gene data show CDR1 as MNHNY and CDR2 as SVGAGI (reference sequence). CDR3 bases: TGTGCCAGCAGTTACAGACACAGGGAAATCGACGAGCAGTACTTC. Translation: CASSYRHREIDEQYF.

CDR3 coding DNA: TGTGCCAGCAGCAAAGGCCTCAGGAGCCCTGTCGGTGGCTACACCTTC. This sequence encodes CASSKGLRSPVGGYTF. The V gene is TRBV21-1, the J gene TRBJ1-2; the table's TRBD1 call for D was not verified on the DNA. TRBV21-1 is a listed pseudogene. The CDR3 spans 16 residues.

The rearrangement uses TRBV28 and TRBJ2-3; D unclear. There are 16 residues in the CDR3. Trimming took off 1 base at V and 0 bases at J, with 11 bases between the two ends. The germline CDR1 and CDR2 sequences are MDHEN and SYDVKM. The CDR3 protein is CASSLLGVASTDTQYF. CDR3 nucleotides: TGTGCCAGCAGTTTATTGGGCGTCGCCAGCACAGATACGCAGTATTTT.

The V and J genes are TRBV20-1 and TRBJ2-3; D not resolved. The germline V gene has CDR1 DFQATT and CDR2 SNEGSKA (reference sequence). The V end lost 0 bases, the J end lost 4 bases, and 8 bases lay between the germline ends. The CDR3 runs to 13 residues. CDR3 nucleotides: TGCAGTGCTAGAGAGGGCGGTCCAGATACGCAGTATTTT. Protein product: CSAREGGPDTQYF.

The chain is built from TRBV7-9 and TRBJ1-5; D possibly corresponds to TRBD1 (5 bases). The CDR3 is 12 amino acids. The V gene lost 8 bases and the J gene lost 4 bases, with 9 bases spanning the gap. CDR1 and CDR2 (germline): SEHNR, FQNEAQ (reference sequence). Here the CDR3 DNA reads TGTGCCAGCGTCGGGGGGAATCAGCCCCAGCATTTT. Amino acids: CASVGGNQPQHF.

This clonotype came up a few times. The J gene is TRBJ1-5, the V gene TRBV20-1, with 9 bases that match TRBD1. V lost 6 bases and J lost 7; bases outside the gene matches: 10. Germline CDR1 DFQATT, CDR2 SNEGSKA (reference sequence). The CDR3 loop spans 14 amino acids. The CDR3 loop reads CSAAPGQGWQPQHF. CDR3 coding DNA: TGCAGTGCCGCTCCGGGACAGGGCTGGCAGCCCCAGCATTTT.

This clonotype was seen many times. The V and J genes are TRBV28 and TRBJ1-1, with 8 positions matching TRBD1. CDR3 length equals 12 residues. After removal of 6 bases from V and 4 bases from J, the junction contained 1 base not matched to a gene. In germline, CDR1 is MDHEN, CDR2 SYDVKM. In nucleotides, the CDR3 is TGTGCCAGCAGCACAGGGGGCACTGAAGCTTTCTTT. This translates into CASSTGGTEAFF.

The chain joins TRBV9 to TRBJ2-1, with TRBD2 as a possible D gene (5 bases). Trimming stripped 1 base from V and 0 bases from J, with 8 bases between. The CDR3 extends over 15 amino acids. Germline assignment: CDR1 SGDLS and CDR2 YYNGEE. CDR3 in amino acids: CASSVSGGSYNEQFF. CDR3 bases: TGTGCCAGCAGCGTATCAGGAGGCTCCTACAATGAGCAGTTCTTC. The full variable domain, completed using reference TRBV9 and TRBJ2-1, is DSGVTQTPKHLITATGQRVTLRCSPRSGDLSVYWYQQSLDQGLQFLIQYYNGEERAKGNILERFSAQQFPDLHSELNLSSLELGDSALYFCASSVSGGSYNEQFFGPGTRLTVL.

The rearrangement uses TRBV20-1 and TRBJ2-4; D perhaps matches TRBD2 (6 bases). The CDR3 has 13 residues. V lost 1 base, J lost 9 bases, and 13 bases lay in between. The V gene's germline CDR1 is DFQATT and CDR2 SNEGSKA (reference sequence). CDR3 sequence: CSARGGVDGIQYF. The DNA of the CDR3 is TGCAGTGCTAGAGGCGGGGTTGACGGCATTCAGTACTTC.

The chain uses TRBV20-1 and TRBJ1-2; D gene ambiguous. This CDR3 comprises 16 residues. The V gene's germline CDR1 is DFQATT and CDR2 SNEGSKA (reference sequence). The V gene lost 2 bases and the J gene lost 1 base, with 17 bases spanning the gap. In DNA form, the CDR3 reads TGCAGTGCTAGACTGGCAGGCGCGCGCGGTAACTATGGCTACACCTTC. Translation: CSARLAGARGNYGYTF.

The J gene is TRBJ1-5, the V gene TRBV30; a weak D match, TRBD1 (5 bases). Trimming shortened V by 2 bases and J by 11 bases, and 10 bases separated the two germline ends. The length of the CDR3 is 11 residues. Germline CDR1 GTSNPN, CDR2 SVGIG (reference sequence). The CDR3 protein is CAWSTGTAQHF. DNA of the CDR3: TGTGCCTGGAGTACTGGGACTGCCCAGCATTTT.

This clonotype was observed a few times. This chain joins TRBV7-8 and TRBJ1-2; D call uncertain. The CDR3 has 15 amino acids. Germline CDR1 SGHVS, CDR2 FQNEAQ. Trimming cost V 6 bases and J 2 bases, with 16 bases left between them. The CDR3 loop is CASRDPLTDNYGYTF. The DNA of the CDR3 is TGTGCCAGCAGGGATCCTTTGACCGACAACTATGGCTACACCTTC.

The chain has TRBV18 and TRBJ1-4; 8 nucleotides line up with TRBD1. With V trimmed by 3 bases and J by 5 bases, 5 bases remained unmatched. Germline CDR1 reads KGHSH; CDR2 reads LQKENI. The CDR3 spans 15 residues. This CDR3 reads CASSPDQGANEKLFF. The DNA of the CDR3 is TGTGCCAGCTCACCGGATCAGGGGGCGAATGAAAAACTGTTTTTT.

The chain is built from TRBV5-1 and TRBJ2-3; TRBD2 is a possible D gene (6 bases). Trimming cost V 0 bases and J 4 bases, with 12 bases left between them. The CDR3 runs 15 residues. Germline V gene sequence: CDR1 SGHRS, CDR2 YFSETQ. CDR3 amino acids: CASSLGFGEADTQYF. CDR3 nucleotide sequence: TGCGCCAGCAGCTTGGGGTTTGGGGAGGCAGATACGCAGTATTTT.

The chain has TRBV12-3 or TRBV12-4 and TRBJ2-7; 10 nucleotides match TRBD2. This CDR3 contains 15 residues. V lost 4 bases and J lost 2; bases outside the gene matches: 5. The CDR3 bases are TGTGCCAGCAGTTACCGACTAGCGGGTGCCTACGAGCAGTACTTC. This translates into CASSYRLAGAYEQYF.

The rearrangement uses TRBV9 and TRBJ2-1, with 11 positions matching TRBD2. Germline CDR1 and CDR2: SGDLS and YYNGEE. This CDR3 spans 18 amino acids. The J segment lost 4 bases and the V segment lost 0 bases, leaving 9 bases of the junction unmatched. CDR3 loop: CASSVGGVAGGVYNEQFF. The CDR3 nucleotides read TGTGCCAGCAGCGTAGGGGGAGTAGCGGGAGGGGTATACAATGAGCAGTTCTTC.

The chain links TRBV30 to TRBJ2-1; D uncertain. The CDR3 has 12 residues. With 4 bases removed from V and 7 bases from J, the gap between germline ends came to 11 bases. Germline assignment: CDR1 GTSNPN and CDR2 SVGIG (reference sequence). Here the CDR3 reads CAWTAARNEQFF. In DNA form, the CDR3 reads TGTGCCTGGACCGCCGCCCGAAATGAGCAGTTCTTC.

This clonotype was counted only a few times. The rearrangement uses TRBV12-3 or TRBV12-4 and TRBJ1-5, with a weak D call TRBD1 (5 bases). The CDR3 is 15 amino acids. The V and J ends lost 4 bases and 0 bases respectively, with 10 bases between them. The CDR3 here is CASSWGGNSNQPQHF. The CDR3 DNA reads as TGTGCCAGCAGTTGGGGGGGGAATAGCAATCAGCCCCAGCATTTT.

The table lists this clonotype with a few counts. The chain employs TRBV5-1 and TRBJ2-6; D gene ambiguous. Germline CDR1 and CDR2: SGHRS and YFSETQ. Trimming took 5 bases from V and 0 from J, leaving 6 bases between them. This CDR3 has 14 amino acids. CDR3 sequence: CASRVASGANVLTF. CDR3 DNA sequence: TGCGCCAGCAGGGTGGCCTCTGGGGCCAACGTCCTGACTTTC. Full variable domain (remainder filled in from reference TRBV5-1 and TRBJ2-6): KAGVTQTPRYLIKTRGQQVTLSCSPISGHRSVSWYQQTPGQGLQFLFEYFSETQRNKGNFPGRFSGRQFSNSRSEMNVSTLELGDSALYLCASRVASGANVLTFGAGSRLTVL.

The chain carries TRBV30 and TRBJ2-1, with D tentatively TRBD2 (6 bases). The CDR3 loop spans 15 amino acids. In germline, CDR1 is GTSNPN, CDR2 SVGIG (reference sequence). The germline V and J ends were trimmed by 2 bases and 2 bases, with 13 bases remaining between them. DNA of the CDR3: TGTGCCTGGAGTCGCGGGACTGGACCCTACAATGAGCAGTTCTTC. Protein sequence: CAWSRGTGPYNEQFF. The variable domain in full, completed from reference TRBV30 and TRBJ2-1, reads SQTIHQWPATLVQPVGSPLSLECTVEGTSNPNLYWYRQAAGRGLQLLFYSVGIGQISSEVPQNLSASRPQDRQFILSSKKLLLSDSGFYLCAWSRGTGPYNEQFFGPGTRLTVL.

This clonotype was counted only a few times. The chain joins TRBV9 to TRBJ1-4; no clear D gene. The CDR3 length is 13 residues. With 2 bases removed from V and 10 bases from J, the gap between germline ends came to 12 bases. CDR1 and CDR2 (germline): SGDLS, YYNGEE. The chain's CDR3 is CASSVSSQGKLFF. CDR3 DNA: TGTGCCAGCAGCGTTAGTTCTCAAGGAAAACTGTTTTTT.

Only a few counts were recorded for this clonotype. The rearrangement uses TRBV6-4 and TRBJ1-2, with TRBD1 matching 8 bases. Trimming at V came to 2 bases and at J to 8 bases, leaving 4 bases not matched to a gene. This CDR3 is 13 amino acids long. Per germline, CDR1 MRHNA and CDR2 SNTAGT. This CDR3 reads CASSDGQGGGYTF. The CDR3 DNA is TGTGCCAGCAGTGACGGACAGGGTGGCGGCTACACCTTC.

This clonotype has just one count. CDR3 DNA sequence: TGTGCCAGCAGTGACTCCAGCGGACTATACAATGAGCAGTTCTTC. Amino acids: CASSDSSGLYNEQFF. V and J are TRBV6-4 and TRBJ2-1; tentatively, D is TRBD2 (6 bases). There are 15 residues in the CDR3. Germline V gene sequence: CDR1 MRHNA, CDR2 SNTAGT. Deletions cut 0 bases from V and 4 bases from J, with 10 bases between.

The V gene is TRBV15, the J gene TRBJ1-2, with 7 bases that match TRBD1. The CDR3 has 15 residues. The germline gives CDR1 LNHNV, CDR2 YYDKDF (reference sequence). Losses at the gene ends were 5 bases for V and 5 bases for J; bases not matched to a gene: 11. The CDR3 DNA is TGTGCCACCAGCGCCGGTCGGGACAGCTTTTATGGCTACACCTTC. It codes for CATSAGRDSFYGYTF.

This clonotype was found a few times. The chain has TRBV6-2 or TRBV6-3 and TRBJ2-5; D might be TRBD1 (5 bases). V was trimmed by 0 bases and J by 3 bases, leaving 8 bases between them. This CDR3 comprises 14 residues. Germline CDR1 is MNHEY and CDR2 is SVGEGT. CDR3 loop: CASSYSSREETQYF. CDR3 sequence (DNA): TGTGCCAGCAGTTACTCGTCCAGGGAAGAGACCCAGTACTTC.

This clonotype was counted a few times. The chain employs TRBV18 and TRBJ2-1; 10 bases agree with TRBD2. Germline V lookup: CDR1 KGHSH, CDR2 LQKENI. There are 17 residues in the CDR3. J lost 1 base, V lost 0 bases, and 3 bases had no gene match. The CDR3 DNA reads TGTGCCAGCTCACCACCTCAGGGACTAGCGTCCTACAATGAGCAGTTCTTC. It translates to CASSPPQGLASYNEQFF.

This clonotype was picked up a small number of times. The chain joins TRBV6-2 or TRBV6-3 to TRBJ2-7; 8 nucleotides match TRBD2. Germline CDR1 MNHEY, CDR2 SVGEGT. Germline trimming cut 6 bases from V and 0 bases from J; bases unmatched to any gene: 7. This CDR3 comprises 15 residues. The CDR3 DNA reads as TGTGCCAGCAGCCCTCTAGCGGGTCGCTCCTACGAGCAGTACTTC. As protein: CASSPLAGRSYEQYF.

Many counts were recorded for this clonotype. V and J are TRBV5-1 and TRBJ1-5; D not certain. Germline lookup yields CDR1 SGHRS and CDR2 YFSETQ. V lost 1 base to trimming and J lost 4 bases, with 6 bases between them. The CDR3 length is 13 residues. As DNA, the CDR3 is TGCGCCAGCAGCTTGTTCCCAAATCAGCCCCAGCATTTT. Its translation is CASSLFPNQPQHF.

This clonotype was recorded only once. The chain has TRBV12-3 or TRBV12-4 and TRBJ2-4, with TRBD1 matching over 7 bases. J lost 9 bases, V lost 1 base, and 3 bases had no gene match. This CDR3 region has 13 residues. In DNA, the CDR3 is TGTGCCAGCAGTTTAGAACAGGGGAGCATTCAGTACTTC. Its protein is CASSLEQGSIQYF.